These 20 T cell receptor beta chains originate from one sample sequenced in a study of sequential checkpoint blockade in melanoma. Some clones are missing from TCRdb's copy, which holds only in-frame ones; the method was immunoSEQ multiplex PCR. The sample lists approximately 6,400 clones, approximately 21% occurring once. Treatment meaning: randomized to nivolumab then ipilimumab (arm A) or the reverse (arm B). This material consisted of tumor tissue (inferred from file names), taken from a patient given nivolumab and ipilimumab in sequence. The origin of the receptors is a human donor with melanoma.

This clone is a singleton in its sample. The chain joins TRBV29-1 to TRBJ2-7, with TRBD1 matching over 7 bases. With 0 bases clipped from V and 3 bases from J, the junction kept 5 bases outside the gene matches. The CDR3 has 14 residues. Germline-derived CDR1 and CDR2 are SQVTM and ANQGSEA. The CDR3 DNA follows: TGCAGCGTTGAAGATCGGGCAGGGGGCTACGAGCAGTACTTC. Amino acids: CSVEDRAGGYEQYF.

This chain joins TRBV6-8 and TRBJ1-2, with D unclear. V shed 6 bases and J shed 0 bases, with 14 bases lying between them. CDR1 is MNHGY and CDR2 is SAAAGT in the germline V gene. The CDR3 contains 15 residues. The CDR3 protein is CASRLDNSANYGYTF. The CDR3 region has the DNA TGTGCCAGCAGATTAGACAACTCAGCTAACTATGGCTACACCTTC.

CDR3 sequence: CAHTSGRSGEQYF. The DNA for the CDR3 is TGTGCCCACACTAGCGGGAGATCCGGCGAGCAGTACTTC. V gene TRBV6-8 combines with J gene TRBJ2-7, with TRBD2 matching over 11 bases. The CDR3 is 13 residues long. Germline-derived CDR1 and CDR2 are MNHGY and SAAAGT. The V gene end was trimmed by 11 bases and the J gene end by 6 bases; junction bases not matched to a gene: 9.

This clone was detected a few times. CDR3 coding DNA: TGTGCCAGCAGCTTGGGGGGGCCAGGAATCTACGAGCAGTACTTC. Protein sequence: CASSLGGPGIYEQYF. This sequence joins TRBV9 and TRBJ2-7; TRBD2 might be the D (7 bases). Germline lookup yields CDR1 SGDLS and CDR2 YYNGEE. This CDR3 contains 15 residues. V lost 4 bases to trimming and J lost 3 bases, with 17 bases between them.

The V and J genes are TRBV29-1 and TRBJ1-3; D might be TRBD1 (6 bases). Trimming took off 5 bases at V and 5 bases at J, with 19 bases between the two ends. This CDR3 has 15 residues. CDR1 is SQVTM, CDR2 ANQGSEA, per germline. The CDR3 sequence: CSVSPRTELRNTIYF. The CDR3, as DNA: TGCAGCGTTTCACCTAGGACAGAGCTCCGAAACACCATATATTTT.

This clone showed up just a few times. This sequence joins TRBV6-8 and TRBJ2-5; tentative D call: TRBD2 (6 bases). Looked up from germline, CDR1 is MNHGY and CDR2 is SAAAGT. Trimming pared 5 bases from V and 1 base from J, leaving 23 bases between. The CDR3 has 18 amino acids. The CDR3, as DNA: TGTGCCAGCAGTCGGGGATTCACGGGACTTCGGACCCAAGAGACCCAGTACTTC. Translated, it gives CASSRGFTGLRTQETQYF.

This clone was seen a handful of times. The CDR3 nucleotides are TGTGCCTCTCCAGCGGGATCGTACAATGAGCAGTTCTTC. Translating gives CASPAGSYNEQFF. The gene calls are TRBV30 and TRBJ2-1; 7 nucleotides align to TRBD2. Germline lookup yields CDR1 GTSNPN and CDR2 SVGIG (reference sequence). V gave up 7 bases and J gave up 4 bases; unmatched junction bases: 7. The CDR3 consists of 13 residues.

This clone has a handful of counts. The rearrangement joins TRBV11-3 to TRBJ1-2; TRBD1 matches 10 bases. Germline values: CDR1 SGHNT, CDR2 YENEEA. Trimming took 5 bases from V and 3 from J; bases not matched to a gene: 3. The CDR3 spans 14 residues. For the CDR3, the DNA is TGTGCCAGCAGCCTGACAGGGGGCTACTATGGCTACACCTTC. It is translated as CASSLTGGYYGYTF.

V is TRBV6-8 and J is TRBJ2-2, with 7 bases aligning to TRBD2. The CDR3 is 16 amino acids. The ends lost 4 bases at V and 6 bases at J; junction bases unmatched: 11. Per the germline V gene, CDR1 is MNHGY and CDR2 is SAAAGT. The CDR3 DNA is TGTGCCAGCAGTTTCGCCGGGACTACCCTGTCCGGGGAGCTGTTTTTT. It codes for CASSFAGTTLSGELFF.

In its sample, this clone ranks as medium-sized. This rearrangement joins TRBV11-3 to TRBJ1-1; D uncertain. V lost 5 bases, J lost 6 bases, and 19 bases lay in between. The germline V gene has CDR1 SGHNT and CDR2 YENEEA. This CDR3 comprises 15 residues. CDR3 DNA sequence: TGTGCCAGCAGCCAACCAGGACGTTACACCGCTGAAGCTTTCTTT. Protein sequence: CASSQPGRYTAEAFF.

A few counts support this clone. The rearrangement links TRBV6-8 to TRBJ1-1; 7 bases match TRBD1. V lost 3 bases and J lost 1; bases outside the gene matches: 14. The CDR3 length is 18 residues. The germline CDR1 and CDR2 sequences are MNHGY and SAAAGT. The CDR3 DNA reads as TGTGCCAGCAGTTATCCGACAGGGAGGGTATATAGGAACACTGAAGCTTTCTTT. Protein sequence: CASSYPTGRVYRNTEAFF.

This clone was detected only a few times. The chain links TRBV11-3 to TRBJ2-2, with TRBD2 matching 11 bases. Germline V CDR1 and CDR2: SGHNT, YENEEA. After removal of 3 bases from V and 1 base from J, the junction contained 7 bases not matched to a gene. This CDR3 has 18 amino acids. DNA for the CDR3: TGTGCCAGCAGCTTGGTTTTTAGCGGGAGGGTGAACACCGGGGAGCTGTTTTTT. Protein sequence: CASSLVFSGRVNTGELFF.

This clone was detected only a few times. CDR3 loop: CAWSILAGGGTDTQYF. The CDR3 coding sequence is TGTGCCTGGAGTATACTAGCGGGAGGAGGGACAGATACGCAGTATTTT. This sequence joins TRBV30 and TRBJ2-3; TRBD2 agrees at 12 bases. The CDR3 has 16 amino acids. The V gene end was trimmed by 2 bases and the J gene end by 3 bases; junction bases not matched to a gene: 6. The germline V gene encodes CDR1 GTSNPN and CDR2 SVGIG (reference sequence). The whole variable domain, filled in from reference TRBV30 and TRBJ2-3, reads SQTIHQWPATLVQPVGSPLSLECTVEGTSNPNLYWYRQAAGRGLQLLFYSVGIGQISSEVPQNLSASRPQDRQFILSSKKLLLSDSGFYLCAWSILAGGGTDTQYFGPGTRLTVL.

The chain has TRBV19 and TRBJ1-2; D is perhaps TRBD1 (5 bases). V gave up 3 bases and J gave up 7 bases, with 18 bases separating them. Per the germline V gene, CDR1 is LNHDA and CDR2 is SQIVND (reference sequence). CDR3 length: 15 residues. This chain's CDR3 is CASSIRPSRVGGYTF. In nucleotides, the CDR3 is TGTGCCAGTAGTATCCGACCTTCCAGGGTAGGTGGCTACACCTTC.

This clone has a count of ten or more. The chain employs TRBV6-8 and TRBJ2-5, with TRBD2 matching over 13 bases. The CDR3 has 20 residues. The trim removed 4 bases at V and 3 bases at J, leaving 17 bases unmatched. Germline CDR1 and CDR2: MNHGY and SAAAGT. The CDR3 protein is CASSSHLRYAGTSGKETQYF. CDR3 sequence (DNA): TGTGCCAGCAGTTCCCACTTAAGATACGCCGGGACTAGCGGGAAAGAGACCCAGTACTTC.

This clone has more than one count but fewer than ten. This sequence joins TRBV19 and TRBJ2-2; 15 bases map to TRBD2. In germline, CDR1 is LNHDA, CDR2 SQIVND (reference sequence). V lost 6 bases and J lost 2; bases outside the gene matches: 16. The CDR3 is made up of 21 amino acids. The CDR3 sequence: CASRGVVGTSGRRTNTGELFF. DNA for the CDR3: TGTGCCAGTAGGGGAGTCGTGGGGACTAGCGGGAGGCGTACTAACACCGGGGAGCTGTTTTTT.

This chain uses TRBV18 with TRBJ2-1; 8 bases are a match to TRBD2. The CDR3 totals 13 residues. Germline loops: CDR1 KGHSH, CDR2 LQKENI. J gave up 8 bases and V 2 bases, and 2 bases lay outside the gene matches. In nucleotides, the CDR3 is TGTGCCAGCTCACCAAACGGGGGGGATGAGCAGTTCTTC. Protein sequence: CASSPNGGDEQFF.

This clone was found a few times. CDR3 DNA sequence: TGCGCCAGCAGTAGAAGCCGGGACACTTTCTATGGCTACACCTTC. It codes for CASSRSRDTFYGYTF. The chain links TRBV5-1 to TRBJ1-2, with D maybe TRBD1 (6 bases). CDR1 SGHRS and CDR2 YFSETQ come from the germline V gene. The CDR3 is 15 residues long. V lost 5 bases and J lost 4, with 18 bases in between.

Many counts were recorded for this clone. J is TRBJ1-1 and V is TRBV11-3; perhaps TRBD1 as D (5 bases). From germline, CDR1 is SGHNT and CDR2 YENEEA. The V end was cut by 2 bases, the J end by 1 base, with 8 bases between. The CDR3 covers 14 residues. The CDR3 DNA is TGTGCCAGCAGCTTACCAGGGAGGAACACTGAAGCTTTCTTT. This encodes CASSLPGRNTEAFF.

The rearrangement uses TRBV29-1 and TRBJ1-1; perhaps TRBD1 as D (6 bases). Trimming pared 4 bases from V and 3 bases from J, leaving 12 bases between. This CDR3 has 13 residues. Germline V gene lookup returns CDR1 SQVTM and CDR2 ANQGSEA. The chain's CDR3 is CSVVQGSYTEAFF. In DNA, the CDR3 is TGCAGCGTTGTACAGGGTAGTTACACTGAAGCTTTCTTT.